This passage covers 9 T cell receptor beta chains from one sample sequenced in a study of blood T cell repertoires in COVID-19. TCRdb's table, derived via immunoSEQ multiplex PCR, lists solely in-frame clones and lacks some. The sample has roughly 200,000 clones; about nine tenths are singletons. The specimen was peripheral blood. The receptors were sampled from a man aged 40-49 years with acute or convalescent COVID-19.

The chain employs TRBV6-5 and TRBJ1-5, with a tentative D call TRBD1 (5 bases). V shed 11 bases and J shed 3 bases, with 20 bases lying between them. This CDR3 has 15 residues. Germline assignment: CDR1 MNHEY and CDR2 SVGAGI. In DNA, the CDR3 is TGTGCCTGCCGGGTCGCAGGGAAGATCAATCAGCCCCAGCATTTT. Amino acid sequence: CACRVAGKINQPQHF.

The rearrangement uses TRBV19 and TRBJ2-5, with 7 bases aligning to TRBD2. The CDR3 contains 14 residues. CDR1 is LNHDA, CDR2 SQIVND, per germline (reference sequence). With 5 bases clipped from V and 2 bases from J, the junction kept 5 bases outside the gene matches. The CDR3 bases are TGTGCCAGTAGTGGGTCGGGGGGACAAGAGACCCAGTACTTC. This gives the protein CASSGSGGQETQYF. Looking up the rest from reference TRBV19 and TRBJ2-5 gives the full variable domain: DGGITQSPKYLFRKEGQNVTLSCEQNLNHDAMYWYRQDPGQGLRLIYYSQIVNDFQKGDIAEGYSVSREKKESFPLTVTSAQKNPTAFYLCASSGSGGQETQYFGPGTRLLVL.

The chain recombines TRBV4-2 with TRBJ2-2, with D possibly TRBD2 on 5 matching bases. CDR1 is LGHNA and CDR2 is YNFKEQ in the germline V gene. The CDR3 sequence is 13 residues long. The V end lost 2 bases, the J end lost 6 bases, and 7 bases lay between the germline ends. CDR3 sequence reads: CASSQQRAGELFF. The CDR3, as DNA: TGTGCCAGCAGCCAACAGAGGGCCGGGGAGCTGTTTTTT.

The CDR3 sequence is CASRWGGGTEAFF. The DNA for the CDR3 is TGTGCCAGCAGGTGGGGAGGTGGCACTGAAGCTTTCTTT. The chain recombines TRBV27 with TRBJ1-1; D call uncertain. Germline V CDR1 and CDR2: MNHEY, SMNVEV (reference sequence). The CDR3 runs 13 residues. Trimming left V 6 bases short and J 4 bases short, with 12 bases between.

The rearrangement joins TRBV2 to TRBJ2-7, with D possibly TRBD2 on 6 matching bases. Germline-derived CDR1 and CDR2 are SNHLY and FYNNEI. The CDR3 contains 14 residues. V lost 11 bases to trimming and J lost 0 bases, with 17 bases between them. In nucleotides, the CDR3 is TGTGCCGCCGGTCCCCGGGGGTTCTCCTACGAGCAGTACTTC. It yields the protein CAAGPRGFSYEQYF.

Turning to this clone: The sample has other DNA sequences that encode this CDR3 too. V and J are TRBV5-4 and TRBJ2-7; perhaps TRBD2 as D (6 bases). Germline V gene sequence: CDR1 SGHNT, CDR2 YYREEE (reference sequence). The CDR3 covers 15 residues. Trimming stripped 3 bases from V and 0 bases from J, with 13 bases between. DNA of the CDR3: TGTGCCAGCAGCTCCGGGACTCTGAGCTCCTACGAGCAGTACTTC. Protein product: CASSSGTLSSYEQYF. Supplemented by reference TRBV5-4 and TRBJ2-7, the full variable domain reads ETGVTQSPTHLIKTRGQQVTLRCSSQSGHNTVSWYQQALGQGPQFIFQYYREEENGRGNFPPRFSGLQFPNYSSELNVNALELDDSALYLCASSSGTLSSYEQYFGPGTRLTVT.

The chain links TRBV11-2 to TRBJ2-2; possible D gene TRBD1, 5 bases. Trimming cost V 5 bases and J 4 bases, with 11 bases left between them. The CDR3 covers 14 residues. Germline V CDR1 and CDR2: SGHAT, FQNNGV. CDR3 loop: CASSDRQSTGELFF. CDR3 DNA sequence: TGTGCCAGCAGCGATAGACAGTCCACCGGGGAGCTGTTTTTT.

The chain is built from TRBV27 and TRBJ1-6; D may be TRBD1 (5 bases). The CDR3 loop spans 17 amino acids. Germline V gene sequence: CDR1 MNHEY, CDR2 SMNVEV (reference sequence). V lost 1 base, J lost 0 bases, and 10 bases lay in between. The DNA for the CDR3 is TGTGCCAGCAGTTTATTAGGGGAATTCTCCTATAATTCACCCCTCCACTTT. Encoded protein: CASSLLGEFSYNSPLHF.

The chain recombines TRBV28 with TRBJ2-5, with D possibly matching TRBD2 (5 bases). This CDR3 is 13 amino acids long. Germline V gene sequence: CDR1 MDHEN, CDR2 SYDVKM. V was cut by 3 bases and J by 5 bases, with 10 bases left in between. This CDR3 is CASSFSPSETQYF. CDR3 nucleotides: TGTGCCAGCAGTTTTTCCCCTAGCGAGACCCAGTACTTC.